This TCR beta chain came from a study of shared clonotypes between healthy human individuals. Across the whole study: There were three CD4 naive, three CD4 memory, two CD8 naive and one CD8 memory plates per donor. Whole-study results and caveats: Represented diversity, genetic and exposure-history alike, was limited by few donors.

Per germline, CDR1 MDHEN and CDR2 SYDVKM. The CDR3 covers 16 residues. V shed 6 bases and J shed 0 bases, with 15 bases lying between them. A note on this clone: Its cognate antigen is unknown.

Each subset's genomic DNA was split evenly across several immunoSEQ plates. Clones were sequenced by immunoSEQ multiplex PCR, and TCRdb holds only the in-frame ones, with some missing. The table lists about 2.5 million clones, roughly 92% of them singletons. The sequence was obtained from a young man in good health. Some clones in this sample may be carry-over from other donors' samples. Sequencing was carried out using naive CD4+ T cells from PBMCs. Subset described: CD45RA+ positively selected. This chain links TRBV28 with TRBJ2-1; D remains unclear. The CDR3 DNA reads TGTGCCAGCAGCTCCCCCGGACCATTCTCCTACAATGAGCAGTTCTTC. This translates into CASSSPGPFSYNEQFF. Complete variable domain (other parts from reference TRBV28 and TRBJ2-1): DVKVTQSSRYLVKRTGEKVFLECVQDMDHENMFWYRQDPGLGLRLIYFSYDVKMKEKGDIPEGYSVSREKKERFSLILESASTNQTSMYLCASSSPGPFSYNEQFFGPGTRLTVL.